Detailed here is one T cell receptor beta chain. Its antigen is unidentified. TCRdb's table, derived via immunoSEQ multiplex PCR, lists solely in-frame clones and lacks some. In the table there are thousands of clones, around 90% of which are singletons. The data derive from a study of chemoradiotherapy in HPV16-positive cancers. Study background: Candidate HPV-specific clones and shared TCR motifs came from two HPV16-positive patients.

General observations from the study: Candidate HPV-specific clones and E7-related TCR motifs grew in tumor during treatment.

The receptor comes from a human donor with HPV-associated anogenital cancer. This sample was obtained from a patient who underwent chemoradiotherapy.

The CDR3 DNA is TGTGCCAGCAGTTATGTAGGGGGGTTTCACACCTTC. Residues: CASSYVGGFHTF. The chain combines TRBV6-5 with TRBJ1-2, with a weak D call TRBD1 (6 bases). This CDR3 is built from 12 residues. The germline gives CDR1 MNHEY, CDR2 SVGAGI. Trimming stripped 3 bases from V and 12 bases from J, with 14 bases between.